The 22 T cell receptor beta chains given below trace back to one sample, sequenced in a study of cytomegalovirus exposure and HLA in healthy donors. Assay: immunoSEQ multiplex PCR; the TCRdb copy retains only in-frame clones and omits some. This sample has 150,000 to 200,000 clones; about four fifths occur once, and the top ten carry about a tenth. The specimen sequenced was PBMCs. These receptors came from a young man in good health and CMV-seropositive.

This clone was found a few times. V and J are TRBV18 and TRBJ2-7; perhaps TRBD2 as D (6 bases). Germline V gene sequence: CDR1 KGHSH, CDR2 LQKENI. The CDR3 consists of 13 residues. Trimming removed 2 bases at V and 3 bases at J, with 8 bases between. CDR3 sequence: CASSPGGSYEQYF. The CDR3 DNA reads TGTGCCAGCTCACCAGGAGGGAGCTACGAGCAGTACTTC.

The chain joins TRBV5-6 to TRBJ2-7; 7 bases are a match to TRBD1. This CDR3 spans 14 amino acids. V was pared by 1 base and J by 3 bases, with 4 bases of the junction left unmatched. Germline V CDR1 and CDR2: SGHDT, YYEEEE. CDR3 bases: TGTGCCAGCAGCTTGTTGACAGGGAACTACGAGCAGTACTTC. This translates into CASSLLTGNYEQYF.

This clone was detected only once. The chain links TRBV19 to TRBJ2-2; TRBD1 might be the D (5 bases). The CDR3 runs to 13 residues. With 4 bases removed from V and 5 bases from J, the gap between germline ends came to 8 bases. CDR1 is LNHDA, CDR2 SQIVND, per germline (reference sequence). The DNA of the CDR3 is TGTGCCAGTAGTACTCAGGGTACCGGGGAGCTGTTTTTT. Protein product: CASSTQGTGELFF.

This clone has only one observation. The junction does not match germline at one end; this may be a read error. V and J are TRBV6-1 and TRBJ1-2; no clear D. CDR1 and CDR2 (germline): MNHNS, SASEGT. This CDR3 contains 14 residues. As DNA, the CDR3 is TGTGCCAGCAGTGAATGGGTGGCAAACTATGACTACACCTTC. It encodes CASSEWVANYDYTF.

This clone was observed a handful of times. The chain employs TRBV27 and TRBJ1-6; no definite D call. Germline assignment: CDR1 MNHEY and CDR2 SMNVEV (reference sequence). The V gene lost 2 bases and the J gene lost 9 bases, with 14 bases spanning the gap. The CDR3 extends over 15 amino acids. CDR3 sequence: CASSLGQSLGSPLHF. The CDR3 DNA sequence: TGTGCCAGCAGTTTAGGGCAGTCCTTGGGTTCACCCCTCCACTTT.

CDR3 region: CASSPPDRGEEQYF. The DNA of the CDR3 is TGTGCCAGCTCACCACCGGACCGGGGGGAAGAGCAGTACTTC. This chain uses TRBV18 with TRBJ2-7, with 7 bases fitting TRBD2. Germline CDR1 reads KGHSH; CDR2 reads LQKENI. Losses at the gene ends were 0 bases for V and 7 bases for J; bases not matched to a gene: 6. The CDR3 totals 14 residues.

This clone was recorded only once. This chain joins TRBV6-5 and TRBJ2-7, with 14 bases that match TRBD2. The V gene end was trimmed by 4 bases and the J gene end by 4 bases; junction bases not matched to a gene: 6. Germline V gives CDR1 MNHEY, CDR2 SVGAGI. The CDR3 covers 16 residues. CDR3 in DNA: TGTGCCAGCAGTTTCCGACTAGCGGGGGGGCCTTACGAGCAGTACTTC. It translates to CASSFRLAGGPYEQYF.

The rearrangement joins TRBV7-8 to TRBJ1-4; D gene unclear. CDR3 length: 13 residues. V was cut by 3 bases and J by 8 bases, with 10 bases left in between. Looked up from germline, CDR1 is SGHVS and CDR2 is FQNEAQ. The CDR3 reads CASSFSVSEKLFF. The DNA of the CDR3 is TGTGCCAGCAGCTTCAGCGTTTCGGAAAAACTGTTTTTT.

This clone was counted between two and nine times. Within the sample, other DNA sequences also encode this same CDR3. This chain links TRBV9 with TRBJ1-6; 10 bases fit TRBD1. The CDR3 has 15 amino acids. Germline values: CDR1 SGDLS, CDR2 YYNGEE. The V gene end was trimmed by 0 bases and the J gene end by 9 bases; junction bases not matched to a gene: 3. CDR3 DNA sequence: TGTGCCAGCAGCGTAGGGACAGGGGGATCTTCACCCCTCCACTTT. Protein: CASSVGTGGSSPLHF.

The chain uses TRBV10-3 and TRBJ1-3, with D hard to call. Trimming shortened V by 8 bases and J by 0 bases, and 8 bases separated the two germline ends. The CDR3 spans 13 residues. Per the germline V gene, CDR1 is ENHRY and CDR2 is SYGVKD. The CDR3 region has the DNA TGTGCCATCGCTTCAGACTCTGGAAACACCATATATTTT. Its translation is CAIASDSGNTIYF.

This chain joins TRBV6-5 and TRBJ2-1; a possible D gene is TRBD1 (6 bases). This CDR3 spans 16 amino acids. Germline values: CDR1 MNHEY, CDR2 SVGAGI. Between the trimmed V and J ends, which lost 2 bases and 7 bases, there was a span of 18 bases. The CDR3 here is CASSYGQGSWMNEQFF. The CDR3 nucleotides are TGTGCCAGCAGTTACGGGCAGGGGTCCTGGATGAATGAGCAGTTCTTC.

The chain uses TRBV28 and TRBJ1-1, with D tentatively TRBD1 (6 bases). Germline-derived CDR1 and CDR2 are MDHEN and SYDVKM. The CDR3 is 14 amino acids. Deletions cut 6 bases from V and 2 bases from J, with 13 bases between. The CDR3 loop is CASRKHRENTEAFF. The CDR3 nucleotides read TGTGCCAGCAGAAAACACAGGGAAAACACTGAAGCTTTCTTT.

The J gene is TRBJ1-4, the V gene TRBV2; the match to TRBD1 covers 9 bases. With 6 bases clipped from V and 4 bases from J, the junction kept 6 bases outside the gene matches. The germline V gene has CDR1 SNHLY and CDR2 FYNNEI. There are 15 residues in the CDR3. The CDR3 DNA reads TGTGCCAGCAGAAAGGGGACAGGGATTAATGAAAAACTGTTTTTT. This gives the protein CASRKGTGINEKLFF. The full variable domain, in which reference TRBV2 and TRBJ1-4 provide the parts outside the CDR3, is EPEVTQTPSHQVTQMGQEVILRCVPISNHLYFYWYRQILGQKVEFLVSFYNNEISEKSEIFDDQFSVERPDGSNFTLKIRSTKLEDSAMYFCASRKGTGINEKLFFGSGTQLSVL.

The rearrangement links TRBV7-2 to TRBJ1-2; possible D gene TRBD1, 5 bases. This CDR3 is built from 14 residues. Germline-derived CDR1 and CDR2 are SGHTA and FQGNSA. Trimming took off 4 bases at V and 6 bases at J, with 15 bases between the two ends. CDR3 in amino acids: CASSSGGDGDGYTF. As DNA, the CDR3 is TGTGCCAGCAGCTCCGGGGGGGATGGCGATGGCTACACCTTC.

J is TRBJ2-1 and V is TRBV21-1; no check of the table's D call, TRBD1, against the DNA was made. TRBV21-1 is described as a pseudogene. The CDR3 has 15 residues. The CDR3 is CASSKAQGQGYEQFF. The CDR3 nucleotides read TGTGCCAGCAGCAAAGCGCAGGGACAGGGATATGAGCAGTTCTTC.

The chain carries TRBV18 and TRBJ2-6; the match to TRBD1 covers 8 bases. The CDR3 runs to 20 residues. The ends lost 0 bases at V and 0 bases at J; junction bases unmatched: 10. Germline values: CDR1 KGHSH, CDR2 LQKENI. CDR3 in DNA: TGTGCCAGCTCACCACCGAACGCAAGGGACAGGCGCTCTGGGGCCAACGTCCTGACTTTC. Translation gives CASSPPNARDRRSGANVLTF.

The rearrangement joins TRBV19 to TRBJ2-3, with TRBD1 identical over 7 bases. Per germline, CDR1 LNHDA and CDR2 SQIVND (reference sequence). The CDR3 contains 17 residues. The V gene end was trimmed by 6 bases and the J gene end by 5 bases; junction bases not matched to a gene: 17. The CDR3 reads CASSLRPTGTLRDTQYF. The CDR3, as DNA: TGTGCCAGTAGCCTTCGACCGACAGGGACCCTTCGAGATACGCAGTATTTT.

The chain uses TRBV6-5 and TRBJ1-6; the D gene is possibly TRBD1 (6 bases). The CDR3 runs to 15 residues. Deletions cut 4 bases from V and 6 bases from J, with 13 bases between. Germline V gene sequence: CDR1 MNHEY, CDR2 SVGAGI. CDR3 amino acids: CASSLDSRGNSPLHF. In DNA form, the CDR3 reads TGTGCCAGCAGTTTGGACAGCCGCGGTAATTCACCCCTCCACTTT.

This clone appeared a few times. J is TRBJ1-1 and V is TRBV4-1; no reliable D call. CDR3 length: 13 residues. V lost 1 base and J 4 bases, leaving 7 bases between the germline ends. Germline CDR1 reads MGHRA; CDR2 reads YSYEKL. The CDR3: CASSQVKLTEAFF. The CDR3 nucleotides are TGCGCCAGCAGCCAAGTGAAGCTCACTGAAGCTTTCTTT.

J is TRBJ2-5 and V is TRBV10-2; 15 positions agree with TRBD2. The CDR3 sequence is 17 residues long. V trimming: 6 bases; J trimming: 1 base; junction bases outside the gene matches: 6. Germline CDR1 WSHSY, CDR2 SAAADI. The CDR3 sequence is CASRGTSGRRVQETQYF. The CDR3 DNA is TGCGCCAGCAGGGGGACTAGCGGGAGGAGGGTCCAAGAGACCCAGTACTTC.

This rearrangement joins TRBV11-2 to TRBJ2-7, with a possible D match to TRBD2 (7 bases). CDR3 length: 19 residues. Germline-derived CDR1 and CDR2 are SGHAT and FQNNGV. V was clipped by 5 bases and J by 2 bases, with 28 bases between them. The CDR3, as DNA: TGTGCCAGCAGCCCAATTGGGGGGGGCTCTAGGGGCTCCCCCTACGAGCAGTACTTC. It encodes CASSPIGGGSRGSPYEQYF.

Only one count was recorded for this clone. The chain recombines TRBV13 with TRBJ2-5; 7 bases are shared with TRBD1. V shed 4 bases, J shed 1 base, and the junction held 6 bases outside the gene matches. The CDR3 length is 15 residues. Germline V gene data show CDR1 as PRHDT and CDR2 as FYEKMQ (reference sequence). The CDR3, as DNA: TGTGCCAGCAGCTACCCCTCAGGGGGCCAAGAGACCCAGTACTTC. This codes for CASSYPSGGQETQYF.